This is a list of T cell receptor beta chains from one sample in a study of T cell responses to AZD1222 COVID-19 vaccine. Profiling relied on immunoSEQ multiplex PCR, and the TCRdb table lists in-frame clones only, not all of them. The sample includes roughly 120,000 clones, around 85% of them seen just once. The sample in question was peripheral blood, obtained on day 0 of MenACWY control vaccination. The receptors come from an adult in good health. CDR3s include the opening cysteine and the closing phenylalanine or tryptophan. The D gene is left open where the match is weak.

TRBV5-6	TRBJ1-1	TRBD1	TGTGCCAGCAGCTTGGGGTACAGGGGGAGGGTGAACACTGAAGCTTTCTTT	CASSLGYRGRVNTEAFF
TRBV5-4	TRBJ2-5	NA	TGTGCCAGCAGCCCCTCCCCCGCTCCCGAGACCCAGTACTTC	CASSPSPAPETQYF
TRBV5-4	TRBJ1-2	NA	TGTGCCAGCAGCTCGGATGCTAACTATGGCTACACCTTC	CASSSDANYGYTF
TRBV5-4	TRBJ1-5	NA	TGTGCCAGCAGCTTGGACAGGTCTAATCAGCCCCAGCATTTT	CASSLDRSNQPQHF
TRBV28	TRBJ2-5	TRBD1	TGTGCCAGCAGTCGAACCGGGACAGGTGAAGAGACCCAGTACTTC	CASSRTGTGEETQYF
TRBV5-1	TRBJ1-1	NA	TGCGCCAGCAGCTTGGCCGGGACCCCGGACACTGAAGCTTTCTTT	CASSLAGTPDTEAFF
TRBV9	TRBJ1-3	TRBD1	TGTGCCAGCAGCTCCTCAGGACAGGGCAGAAACACCATATATTTT	CASSSSGQGRNTIYF
TRBV7-6	TRBJ2-1	TRBD1	TGTGCCAGCAGCCCCTTGGGACAGGGGAATGAGCAGTTCTTC	CASSPLGQGNEQFF
TRBV19	TRBJ1-2	NA	TGTGCCAGTAGTAAAGGGCTAATGGGAATTTCTAACTATGGCTACACCTTC	CASSKGLMGISNYGYTF
TRBV29-1	TRBJ1-3	NA	TGCAGCGTTGCGTGGGGGACTGGAAACACCATATATTTT	CSVAWGTGNTIYF
TRBV5-1	TRBJ2-4	NA	TGCGCCAGCAGCTTGGCGGGCCAGGTCCTCTGGAGGGCCAAAAACATTCAGTACTTC	CASSLAGQVLWRAKNIQYF
TRBV7-6	TRBJ1-1	NA	TGTGCCAGCAGCTTAGGCGCGGGGGGGAACACTGAAGCTTTCTTT	CASSLGAGGNTEAFF